The subject of this entry is one T cell receptor beta chain. This clone came up a few times. It has no known antigen specificity. Base qualities were left out, and no much larger clone turns up one base away. In total, about 650 healthy bone marrow donors made up the cohort. All cohort members were sampled while nominally healthy, although unrecorded immune exposures were likely present. The donor tested CMV seronegative, placing the donor among the 350 or so seronegative members of the cohort. Every donor gave a peripheral blood sample, and the peripheral blood mononuclear cells from that sample were used for TCR beta sequencing. Genomic DNA was extracted from the blood cell samples with the Qiagen DNeasy Blood Extraction Kit. CDR1 and CDR2, looked up from the germline V gene, are SQVTM and ANQGSEA. V trim: 6 bases; J trim: 7 bases; unmatched bases: 3. Reading from cysteine to phenylalanine, the CDR3 counts 13 amino acids. Only CDR3 DNA is held: 39 bases, read in frame from base 1.

The entry originates in a study of cytomegalovirus exposure and HLA in healthy donors (dated by TCRdb to about 2017). Background on the whole study: An earlier analysis of roughly 570 of the donors reported about 260 Gb of sequence data and some 110 million unique TCR beta sequences obtained from approximately 180 million T cells. HLA typing included class I and class II loci at four-digit resolution. An early release that covered fewer than 800 HLA-typed donors contained approximately 300 gigabases of sequencing data and 80 million or so unique TCR sequences. The aim of the study was to test whether cataloging public T cell receptors could identify signatures of past pathogen exposure. An earlier analysis of 587 of the donors used high-throughput TCR beta sequencing to judge whether each TCR beta V gene segment behaved as functional or pseudogenic. In the later analysis, no new phenotypic data were used to find candidate immune exposures; instead, reliance was placed on TCR beta sequences and their occurrence across donors. The number of typed donors differed by locus: 629-630 for A, B, C, DRB1 and DQB1; 500 to 550 for DQA1; over 600 for DPA1; and some 470 for DPB1. Roughly 5 DR-DQ haplotypes were handled as single units for association and clustering, since linkage in the cohort was strong. The T cell repertoires of about 700 subjects were profiled by immunosequencing and related to cytomegalovirus serostatus. Donor age, sex, ethnicity and CMV serostatus were compiled alongside the repertoire data. To study patterns of TCR occurrence, a later analysis re-analyzed previously published TCR beta repertoires from 666 donors and added high-resolution HLA genotyping. A later genetic analysis used genome-wide SNP genotypes for about three fifths of the 666 donors, treating that subset as a discovery cohort. Along with the approximately 650-subject first cohort, a separate validation cohort of over a hundred different subjects was used. Across 398 genotyped donors of the cohort, an average of 235,054 unique TCR beta nucleotide sequences per donor were sequenced, and approximately 19% of those sequences were non-productive. Of the roughly 400 genotyped donors, 80% to 90% were placed in the genetic ancestry cluster associated with self-reported Caucasian donors. To predict cytomegalovirus infection status, the study brought together high-throughput TCR immunosequencing, statistical association of individual TCRs with disease status, and machine learning. Every repertoire in the discovery cohort had been generated on one and the same sequencing platform.

Receptor libraries were prepared by the immunoSEQ multiplex PCR assay. The multiplex PCR relied on a mix of 60 forward primers for TCR Vbeta segments and 13 reverse primers for TCR Jbeta segments. A multiplex PCR assay on genomic DNA amplified the CDR3 region of rearranged TCR beta genes. The Illumina HiSeq System was used to sequence the amplified TCR beta libraries as 87-base-pair reads. In the source study's methods: A later analysis counted around 72 million unique TCR beta chains across the 500 to 850 repertoires, and some 11 million of these chains were shared by at least two donors. To remove PCR and sequencing errors, raw reads were error-corrected and collapsed into unique sequences using a nearest-neighbor algorithm that merged closely related sequences. Alignment of CDR3 sequences to IMGT reference sequences was used to assign V, D and J gene segments. Each retained sequence needed at least a six-nucleotide match to both a V gene segment and a J gene segment. Rearrangements were classified as productive when the CDR3 lacked stop codons and remained in frame with V and J, and all other rearrangements were classified as non-productive. Following IMGT convention, CDR3 was defined as the stretch from the second conserved V-encoded cysteine up to the conserved J-encoded phenylalanine. Sequences without an unambiguous match to a single V gene segment were excluded from the earlier analysis of about 600 of the donors. In an earlier analysis of approximately 590 of the donors, V segments were called functional above 56.7% productive rearrangements and were called segregating when the between-donor standard deviation exceeded 5%. A statistical classification framework was developed to diagnose cytomegalovirus status using the catalog of TCR beta chain sequences. In a later analysis, V and J genes were assigned by comparing TCR nucleotide sequences against IMGT/GENE-DB human TR gene sequences. Using the TCRdist pipeline, a later analysis assigned CDR3 sequences along with most-parsimonious VDJ recombination scenarios. In a later analysis, each TCR beta chain was defined by its CDR3 amino acid sequence together with its V-gene family, and reads without a unique V-gene family were excluded. As a way to deal with suspected cross-contamination and a sequencing artifact, a later analysis dropped 592 nucleotide sequences that were highly shared and had low generation probability. In a later analysis, a clonal expansion index for each public chain was calculated from normalized within-repertoire ranks of inferred template counts. A later analysis computed generation probabilities with a VDJ recombination model fitted to out-of-frame rearrangements, and checked the results against IGoR. A later analysis scored TCR-TCR, TCR-HLA and TCR-CMV co-occurrence with hypergeometric tests, applying a repertoire-size bias correction to TCR pairs. In a later analysis, false discovery rates were estimated by permuting HLA or CMV assignments 20 times. A later analysis grouped co-occurring TCRs with DBSCAN, adding TCRdist sequence similarity when clustering within HLA-allele-positive subsets. Repertoires with fewer than 30,000 or more than 120,000 public chains, plus five repertoires with anomalous nucleotide sharing, were excluded from co-occurrence clustering. TCRdb limited this immuneACCESS table to in-frame rearrangements with V and J called. A share of clones is missing; checked studies link under half to unresolved V genes, and the rest is unexplained. That table supplies the V and J calls and clone size; D and trimming were determined from the DNA. The sample yields over 130,000 clones; around 75% were counted once. The ten largest clones add up to 1.5% to 2% of the sample.

General conclusions and limits of the study: A further reported finding was that TCR beta sequences accurately predicted the HLA-A and HLA-B alleles for most subjects in the first cohort. A total of some 180 TCR beta chains were listed by the study as associated with cytomegalovirus. The authors suggested that the approach could potentially be extended to other disease states and immunological phenotypes. Most CMV-associated TCR beta chains appeared to be HLA-restricted in a later analysis, and the HLA associations seemed to be driven largely by CMV exposure. CMV serostatus was the only immune exposure information available for the cohort. Only TCR beta chains were sequenced in this cohort, and the absence of alpha or paired-chain data limited detectable features. While some public TCRs were present in many individuals, most TCR sequences turned up only very rarely across donors. Specific HLA alleles were associated with roughly 16,000 TCR beta sequences at a false discovery rate of 0.05 in a later analysis. Because some donors lacked HLA typing at each locus, the association tests relied only on the typed subset. Several of the top co-occurrence clusters appeared to be linked to parvovirus B19, influenza, CMV and Epstein-Barr virus, according to a later analysis. In an earlier analysis of fewer than 700 of the donors, most TCR beta V segments appeared in productive rearrangements about 87% or about 30% of the time, broadly matching IMGT annotations. A few of the identified cytomegalovirus-associated TCR beta chains were confirmed in vitro to be specific for cytomegalovirus antigens. The earlier analysis of almost 600 of the donors excluded some 15 rarely observed V segments, including chromosome 9 orphons, because counts were too low. Correlated functional status among segregating V segments might be attributable to linkage disequilibrium, but an unknown experimental factor could not be ruled out. A group of highly shared sequence variants was considered likely to be a technical artifact of the sequencing pipeline. In a later analysis, HLA-associated TCR beta chains were found to be more clonally expanded and to have lower generation probabilities than equally common non-associated chains. The classifier was reported to diagnose cytomegalovirus status with high specificity and sensitivity in both the original cohort and the validation cohort. An association between a missense DCLRE1C variant and V-gene and J-gene trimming of TCR beta chains was found in a later genetic analysis and replicated in an independent cohort. A later genetic analysis reported fewer N-insertions in productive TCRs among donors in an Asian-associated ancestry cluster than the approximately 700-donor mean. Assigning TCR associations to individual alleles was difficult when HLA alleles, especially DR and DQ, strongly co-occurred. The 87-base-pair reads could not distinguish some IMGT-functional V segments, including TRBV6-2 and TRBV6-3, so those segments were excluded. The presence/absence analyses assumed that sequencing depth was roughly uniform across donors, and that assumption may not be true. In a later analysis, TCR association rates were found to vary across HLA loci, with the most associated TCRs seen for DRB1 alleles and the fewest for HLA-C alleles.

This clonotype was sampled from a woman in her 30s in good health and CMV-seronegative. Here the chain combines TRBV29-1 and TRBJ2-1; a stretch of 13 junction bases matches TRBD2. Sequenced material: PBMCs. The CDR3 protein: CSVGLAGANEQFF. The DNA reads as follows: TGCAGCGTCGGACTAGCGGGAGCTAATGAGCAGTTCTTC.